The 22 T cell receptor beta chains below were found in one sample sequenced in a study of OX40 agonist ivuxolimab in advanced cancers. The method was immunoSEQ multiplex PCR; TCRdb's version includes in-frame clones alone and lacks a portion of them. Of roughly 110,000 clones in the sample, about nine tenths were seen once. Material: CD4+ or CD8+ T cells sorted from blood, obtained in a trial of the OX40 agonist ivuxolimab. These receptors were taken from an adult with an advanced solid tumor such as melanoma, head and neck, liver or kidney cancer.

The rearrangement joins TRBV5-1 to TRBJ1-3; D might be TRBD1 (6 bases). Germline V gene lookup returns CDR1 SGHRS and CDR2 YFSETQ. The CDR3 is 17 amino acids. With 3 bases removed from V and 1 base from J, the gap between germline ends came to 17 bases. The CDR3 DNA follows: TGCGCCAGCAGCTCCTGGGGGGCACAGGGTTCTGGAAACACCATATATTTT. Translating gives CASSSWGAQGSGNTIYF.

The CDR3 coding sequence is TGTGCCAGCGGTGGGGCGGCCTATGGCTACACCTTC. This encodes CASGGAAYGYTF. The chain joins TRBV6-5 to TRBJ1-2; weak D call: TRBD1 (5 bases). The V end was cut by 8 bases, the J end by 4 bases, with 11 bases between. Germline CDR1 and CDR2: MNHEY and SVGAGI. The CDR3 is 12 amino acids.

The chain recombines TRBV18 with TRBJ1-4; D unclear. CDR1 is KGHSH, CDR2 LQKENI, per germline. CDR3 length equals 17 residues. V was clipped by 2 bases and J by 0 bases, with 13 bases between them. CDR3 sequence: CASSPRSISATNEKLFF. For the CDR3, the DNA is TGTGCCAGCTCACCAAGGAGCATCAGTGCAACTAATGAAAAACTGTTTTTT. The whole variable domain, filled in from reference TRBV18 and TRBJ1-4, reads NAGVMQNPRHLVRRRGQEARLRCSPMKGHSHVYWYRQLPEEGLKFMVYLQKENIIDESGMPKERFSAEFPKEGPSILRIQQVVRGDSAAYFCASSPRSISATNEKLFFGSGTQLSVL.

The chain combines TRBV5-1 with TRBJ2-5, with D uncertain. Germline values: CDR1 SGHRS, CDR2 YFSETQ. The CDR3 has 13 residues. Trimming shortened V by 3 bases and J by 2 bases, and 8 bases separated the two germline ends. The CDR3 spells CASSSISQETQYF. For the CDR3, the DNA is TGCGCCAGCAGCTCAATCTCACAAGAGACCCAGTACTTC.

This sequence joins TRBV5-1 and TRBJ1-1; 7 positions agree with TRBD1. CDR1 is SGHRS, CDR2 YFSETQ, per germline. Trimming cost V 3 bases and J 1 base; bases outside gene matches: 12. The CDR3 spans 17 residues. CDR3 residues: CASSSRTGAAGNTEAFF. Here the CDR3 DNA reads TGCGCCAGCAGCTCGAGGACAGGAGCGGCCGGGAACACTGAAGCTTTCTTT.

The chain links TRBV23-1 to TRBJ2-3, with D possibly being TRBD1 (6 bases). TRBV23-1 is an open reading frame, and its role is uncertain. CDR3 length: 15 amino acids. The ends were cut back, 4 bases at V and 0 bases at J, with 11 bases in the middle. The CDR3 DNA sequence: TGCGCCAGCAGTCTGGACAGACTGAGCACAGATACGCAGTATTTT. Its translation: CASSLDRLSTDTQYF.

This clone was recorded a few times. V usage is TRBV28 and J usage is TRBJ2-5; 7 nucleotides align to TRBD1. This CDR3 is built from 14 residues. The germline V gene encodes CDR1 MDHEN and CDR2 SYDVKM. J gave up 7 bases and V 4 bases, and 9 bases lay outside the gene matches. The CDR3: CASSWDSGRATQYF. CDR3 nucleotides: TGTGCCAGCAGTTGGGACAGCGGCCGTGCGACCCAGTACTTC. Full variable domain (rest looked up from reference TRBV28 and TRBJ2-5): DVKVTQSSRYLVKRTGEKVFLECVQDMDHENMFWYRQDPGLGLRLIYFSYDVKMKEKGDIPEGYSVSREKKERFSLILESASTNQTSMYLCASSWDSGRATQYFGPGTRLLVL.

This chain links TRBV7-8 with TRBJ2-1, with TRBD1 identical over 9 bases. Germline lookup yields CDR1 SGHVS and CDR2 FQNEAQ. The J segment lost 1 base and the V segment lost 5 bases, leaving 9 bases of the junction unmatched. This CDR3 region has 17 residues. Here the CDR3 reads CASSKEPGTGSYNEQFF. CDR3 DNA sequence: TGTGCCAGCAGCAAAGAGCCTGGGACAGGGTCCTACAATGAGCAGTTCTTC.

The chain recombines TRBV19 with TRBJ1-3, with a weak D call TRBD1 (6 bases). Germline-derived CDR1 and CDR2 are LNHDA and SQIVND (reference sequence). The V gene lost 5 bases and the J gene lost 3 bases, with 17 bases spanning the gap. CDR3 length equals 16 residues. CDR3 sequence (DNA): TGTGCCAGTAGTTCCACCACAGGGAATGGTGGAAACACCATATATTTT. It yields the protein CASSSTTGNGGNTIYF.

V and J are TRBV4-3 and TRBJ1-2; no reliable D call. Trimming took 1 base from V and 6 from J, leaving 15 bases between them. CDR3 length: 15 residues. Germline V gene data show CDR1 as LGHNA and CDR2 as YSLEER. The CDR3 is CASSQGDTDTNGYTF. CDR3 bases: TGCGCCAGCAGCCAAGGGGATACCGATACCAATGGCTACACCTTC.

This sequence joins TRBV5-1 and TRBJ1-1; D is unresolved. The CDR3 consists of 11 residues. Germline V CDR1 and CDR2: SGHRS, YFSETQ. The V end was cut by 0 bases, the J end by 5 bases, with 2 bases between. The CDR3 protein is CASSLETEAFF. Written as DNA, the CDR3 is TGCGCCAGCAGCTTGGAGACTGAAGCTTTCTTT.

The chain combines TRBV19 with TRBJ2-1; D gene uncertain. Deletions cut 3 bases from V and 10 bases from J, with 10 bases between. Germline lookup yields CDR1 LNHDA and CDR2 SQIVND (reference sequence). This CDR3 region has 12 residues. The DNA for the CDR3 is TGTGCCAGTAGTATCACAGCAAGGGAGCAGTTCTTC. Translated: CASSITAREQFF.

The chain uses TRBV6-6 and TRBJ1-1; perhaps TRBD1 as D (6 bases). The CDR3 extends over 12 amino acids. Germline CDR1 is MNHNY and CDR2 is SVGAGI (reference sequence). In DNA form, the CDR3 reads TGTGTTATTTTAGGGGGTTGGACTGAAGCTTTCTTT. It codes for CVILGGWTEAFF.

This sequence joins TRBV7-9 and TRBJ1-2; 9 bases line up with TRBD1. The trim removed 5 bases at V and 3 bases at J, leaving 4 bases unmatched. Germline V gives CDR1 SEHNR, CDR2 FQNEAQ (reference sequence). CDR3 length: 14 residues. As DNA, the CDR3 is TGTGCCAGCAGCGTGGGACAGGGTGACTATGGCTACACCTTC. This sequence encodes CASSVGQGDYGYTF. Full variable domain (rest looked up from reference TRBV7-9 and TRBJ1-2): DTGVSQNPRHKITKRGQNVTFRCDPISEHNRLYWYRQTLGQGPEFLTYFQNEAQLEKSRLLSDRFSAERPKGSFSTLEIQRTEQGDSAMYLCASSVGQGDYGYTFGSGTRLTVV.

This clone appeared a single time. The chain employs TRBV7-2 and TRBJ2-1; D unclear. V was cut by 4 bases and J by 8 bases, with 18 bases left in between. The CDR3 is 15 amino acids. Germline V gene lookup returns CDR1 SGHTA and CDR2 FQGNSA. The CDR3 sequence: CASSSLGLIRDEQFF. The CDR3 nucleotides are TGTGCCAGCAGCTCCCTTGGGCTAATTCGGGATGAGCAGTTCTTC. The full variable domain, in which reference TRBV7-2 and TRBJ2-1 provide the parts outside the CDR3, is GAGVSQSPSNKVTEKGKDVELRCDPISGHTALYWYRQSLGQGLEFLIYFQGNSAPDKSGLPSDRFSAERTGGSVSTLTIQRTQQEDSAVYLCASSSLGLIRDEQFFGPGTRLTVL.

V is TRBV19 and J is TRBJ2-5; D is uncertain. The germline V gene encodes CDR1 LNHDA and CDR2 SQIVND (reference sequence). Trimming removed 1 base at V and 4 bases at J, with 7 bases between. This CDR3 contains 13 residues. The CDR3 DNA follows: TGTGCCAGTAGTATAGGCCGGCCAGAGACCCAGTACTTC. This sequence encodes CASSIGRPETQYF.

This chain joins TRBV29-1 and TRBJ2-5; D gene unclear. CDR1 and CDR2 from the germline V gene are SQVTM and ANQGSEA. Trimming removed 3 bases from V and 9 bases from J, with 11 bases in between. The CDR3 loop spans 11 amino acids. The CDR3 sequence: CSVDTADAQYF. As DNA, the CDR3 is TGCAGCGTTGACACCGCGGACGCCCAGTACTTC. Using reference TRBV29-1 and TRBJ2-5 for the parts outside the CDR3, the full variable domain is SAVISQKPSRDICQRGTSLTIQCQVDSQVTMMFWYRQQPGQSLTLIATANQGSEATYESGFVIDKFPISRPNLTFSTLTVSNMSPEDSSIYLCSVDTADAQYFGPGTRLLVL.

The chain uses TRBV7-9 and TRBJ2-5; TRBD2 aligns across 9 bases. V shed 5 bases, J shed 4 bases, and the junction held 8 bases outside the gene matches. Germline values: CDR1 SEHNR, CDR2 FQNEAQ (reference sequence). The CDR3 spans 15 residues. CDR3 coding DNA: TGTGCCAGCAGCGTCCAGACTAGCGGTGGAGAGACCCAGTACTTC. Translation gives CASSVQTSGGETQYF.

The gene calls are TRBV6-6 and TRBJ2-7; D is unclear. The CDR3 extends over 13 amino acids. Germline assignment: CDR1 MNHNY and CDR2 SVGAGI (reference sequence). V was shortened by 4 bases and J by 6 bases, with 13 bases between the two germline ends. The CDR3 loop is CASSLAQTGEQYF. For the CDR3, the DNA is TGTGCCAGCAGTTTAGCTCAAACCGGCGAGCAGTACTTC.

The chain uses TRBV21-1 and TRBJ1-1. TRBV21-1 is a known pseudogene. This CDR3 has 14 residues. CDR3 in amino acids: CATDSRGRNTEAFF. DNA of the CDR3: TGTGCCACAGACTCTAGAGGGCGGAACACTGAAGCTTTCTTT.

The gene calls are TRBV19 and TRBJ2-1, with D possibly being TRBD1 (6 bases). The germline V gene encodes CDR1 LNHDA and CDR2 SQIVND (reference sequence). V lost 3 bases to trimming and J lost 8 bases, with 14 bases between them. This CDR3 spans 14 amino acids. CDR3 nucleotides: TGTGCCAGTAGTATCACAGGGCTGGTGGATGAGCAGTTCTTC. Its protein product is CASSITGLVDEQFF.

The rearrangement links TRBV7-2 to TRBJ2-5; D is undetermined. Germline V CDR1 and CDR2: SGHTA, FQGNSA. Trimming cost V 1 base and J 1 base, with 7 bases left between them. The CDR3 has 14 amino acids. The CDR3 DNA sequence: TGTGCCAGCAGCTTAGTGTTTGGCCAAGAGACCCAGTACTTC. Its translation is CASSLVFGQETQYF.